The entry below describes one T cell receptor (beta chain). As yet, its antigen is unknown. The data were taken from a study of T cell repertoires in cytomegalovirus infection. As for the study in general: Carrying CMV and the relevant HLA type showed in public TCR beta signatures.

Study findings and constraints: It was HLA-C-restricted CMV-specific TCR beta clonotypes that dominated the response ex vivo.

The CDR3 sequence is 15 residues long. Germline assignment: CDR1 MNHEY and CDR2 SVGEGT. V dropped 6 bases and J dropped 3 bases, with 12 bases sitting between them. TCRdb re-derived calls from the reads in MiXCR, one entry per CDR3 protein. Seen here are 200,000 to 300,000 distinct CDR3 sequences, approximately 9% observed once, and the top ten hold over 12%. The chain employs TRBV6-2 or TRBV6-3 and TRBJ1-6; possibly TRBD1 for D (6 bases). The receptor's source is a human donor in good health (CMV status not recorded). Some clones in this sample may be carry-over from other donors' samples. The sequenced sample consisted of PBMCs. The CDR3 nucleotides are TGTGCCAGCAGCGTCGGGACACGCTATAATTCACCCCTCCACTTT. Translation gives CASSVGTRYNSPLHF.